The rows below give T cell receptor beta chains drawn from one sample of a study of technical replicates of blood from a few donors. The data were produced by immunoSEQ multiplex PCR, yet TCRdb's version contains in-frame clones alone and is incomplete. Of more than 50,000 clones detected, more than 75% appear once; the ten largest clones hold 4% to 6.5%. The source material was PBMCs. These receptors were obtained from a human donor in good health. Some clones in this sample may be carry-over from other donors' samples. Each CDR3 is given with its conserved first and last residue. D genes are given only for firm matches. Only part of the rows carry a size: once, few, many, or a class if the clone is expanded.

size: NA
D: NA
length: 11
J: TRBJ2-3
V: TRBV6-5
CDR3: CASSSTDTQYF
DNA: TGTGCCAGCAGCTCGACAGATACGCAGTATTTT

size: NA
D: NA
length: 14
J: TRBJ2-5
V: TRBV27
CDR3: CASSRLSAGETQYF
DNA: TGTGCCAGCAGCCGATTGTCCGCCGGGGAGACCCAGTACTTC

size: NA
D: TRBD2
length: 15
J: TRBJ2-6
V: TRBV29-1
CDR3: CSVRGVNSGANVLTF
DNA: TGCAGCGTCCGGGGGGTTAACTCTGGGGCCAACGTCCTGACTTTC

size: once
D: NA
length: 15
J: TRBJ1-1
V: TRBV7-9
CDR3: CASSLVIGSNTEAFF
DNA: TGTGCCAGCAGCTTAGTAATCGGTAGCAACACTGAAGCTTTCTTT

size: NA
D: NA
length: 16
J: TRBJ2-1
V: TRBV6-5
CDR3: CASSYAPGASYNEQFF
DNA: TGTGCCAGCAGTTACGCGCCAGGGGCTTCCTACAATGAGCAGTTCTTC

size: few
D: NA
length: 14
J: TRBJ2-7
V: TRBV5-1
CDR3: CASSLAGGYYEQYF
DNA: TGCGCCAGCAGCTTGGCCGGGGGTTACTACGAGCAGTACTTC

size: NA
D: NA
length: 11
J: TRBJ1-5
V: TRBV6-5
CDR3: CATGVSQPQHF
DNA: TGTGCCACCGGGGTAAGTCAGCCCCAGCATTTT

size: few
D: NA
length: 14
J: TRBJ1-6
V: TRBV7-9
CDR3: CASSPGGGGSPLHF
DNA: TGTGCCAGCAGCCCGGGGGGCGGGGGCTCACCCCTCCACTTT

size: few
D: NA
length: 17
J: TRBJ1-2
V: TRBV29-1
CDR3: CSVDGEAGVGFGYGYTF
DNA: TGCAGCGTTGATGGGGAGGCGGGGGTCGGTTTCGGCTATGGCTACACCTTC

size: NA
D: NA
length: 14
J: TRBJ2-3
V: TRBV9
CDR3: CASSVELAANTQYF
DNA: TGTGCCAGCAGCGTAGAACTAGCCGCAAATACGCAGTATTTT

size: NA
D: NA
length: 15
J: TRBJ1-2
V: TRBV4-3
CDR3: CASSQAFTGNYGYTF
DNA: TGCGCCAGCAGCCAAGCTTTCACAGGCAACTATGGCTACACCTTC

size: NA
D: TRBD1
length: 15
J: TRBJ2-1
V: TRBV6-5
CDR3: CASRPNRGRYNEQFF
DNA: TGTGCCAGCAGACCAAACAGGGGTCGATACAATGAGCAGTTCTTC

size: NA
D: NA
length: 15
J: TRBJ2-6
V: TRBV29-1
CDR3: CSVDATDSGANVLTF
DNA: TGCAGCGTTGACGCGACAGACTCTGGGGCCAACGTCCTGACTTTC

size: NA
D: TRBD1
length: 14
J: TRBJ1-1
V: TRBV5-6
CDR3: CASSPRGQGPEAFF
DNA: TGTGCCAGCAGTCCTCGGGGACAGGGGCCTGAAGCTTTCTTT

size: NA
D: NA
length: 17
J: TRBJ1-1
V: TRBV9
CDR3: CASSVDSGKGSDTEAFF
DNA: TGTGCCAGCAGCGTAGATTCAGGGAAGGGGTCGGACACTGAAGCTTTCTTT

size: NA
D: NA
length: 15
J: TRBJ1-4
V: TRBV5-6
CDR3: CASSLAGLPGEKLFF
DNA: TGTGCCAGCAGCTTGGCGGGGTTGCCGGGTGAAAAACTGTTTTTT

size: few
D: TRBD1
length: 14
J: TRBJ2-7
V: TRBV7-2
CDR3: CASSGGQGGHEQYF
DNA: TGTGCCAGCAGCGGGGGACAGGGGGGCCACGAGCAGTACTTC

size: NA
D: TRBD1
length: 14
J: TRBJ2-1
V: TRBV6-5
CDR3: CASSIGQGQNEQFF
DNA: TGTGCCAGCAGTATTGGACAGGGTCAGAATGAGCAGTTCTTC

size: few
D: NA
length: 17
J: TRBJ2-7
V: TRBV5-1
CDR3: CASSARVRFGAVDEQYF
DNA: TGCGCCAGCAGCGCGAGGGTACGTTTCGGAGCCGTCGACGAGCAGTACTTC

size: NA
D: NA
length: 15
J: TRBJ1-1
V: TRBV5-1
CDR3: CASSLGAGANREAFF
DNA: TGCGCCAGCAGCTTGGGGGCAGGGGCAAATCGTGAAGCTTTCTTT

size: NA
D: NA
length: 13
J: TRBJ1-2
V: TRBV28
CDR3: CASIDQGHYGYTF
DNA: TGTGCCAGCATCGACCAGGGGCACTATGGCTACACCTTC

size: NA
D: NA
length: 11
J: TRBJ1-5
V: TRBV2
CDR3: CASSLHQPQHF
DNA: TGTGCCAGCAGCCTCCATCAGCCCCAGCATTTT

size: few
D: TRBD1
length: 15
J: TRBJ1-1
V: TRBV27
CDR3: CASRTTGGKDTEAFF
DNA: TGTGCCAGCAGGACGACAGGGGGCAAGGACACTGAAGCTTTCTTT

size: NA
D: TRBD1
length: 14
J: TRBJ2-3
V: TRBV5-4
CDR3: CASRRQGRTDTQYF
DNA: TGTGCCAGCAGAAGACAGGGGAGGACAGATACGCAGTATTTT

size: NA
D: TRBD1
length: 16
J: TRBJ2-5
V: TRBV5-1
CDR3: CASSNTGTGGSETQYF
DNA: TGCGCCAGCAGTAATACCGGGACAGGGGGTTCAGAGACCCAGTACTTC

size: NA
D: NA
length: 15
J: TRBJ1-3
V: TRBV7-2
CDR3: CASSQDTSSGNTIYF
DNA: TGTGCCAGCAGCCAGGACACAAGCTCTGGAAACACCATATATTTT

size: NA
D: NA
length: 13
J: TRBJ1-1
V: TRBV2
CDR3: CASMVGGVTEAFF
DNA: TGTGCCAGCATGGTGGGGGGGGTAACTGAAGCTTTCTTT

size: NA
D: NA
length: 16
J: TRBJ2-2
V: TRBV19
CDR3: CASRPRQGFNTGELFF
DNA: TGTGCCAGTAGGCCTCGGCAGGGATTTAACACCGGGGAGCTGTTTTTT

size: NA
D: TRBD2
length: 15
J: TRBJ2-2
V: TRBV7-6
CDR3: CASSTGTSNTGELFF
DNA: TGTGCCAGCAGCACCGGGACTAGCAACACCGGGGAGCTGTTTTTT

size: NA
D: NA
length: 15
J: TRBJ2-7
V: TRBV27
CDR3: CASSPAGALAYEQYF
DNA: TGTGCCAGCAGTCCTGCAGGGGCCCTAGCCTACGAGCAGTACTTC

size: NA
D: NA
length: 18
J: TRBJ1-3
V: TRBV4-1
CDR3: CASSQGLRTAFSGNTIYF
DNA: TGCGCCAGCAGCCAAGGACTCAGGACAGCCTTCTCTGGAAACACCATATATTTT

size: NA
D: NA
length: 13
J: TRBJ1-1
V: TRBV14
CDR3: CASSWELNTEAFF
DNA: TGTGCCAGCAGCTGGGAGTTGAACACTGAAGCTTTCTTT

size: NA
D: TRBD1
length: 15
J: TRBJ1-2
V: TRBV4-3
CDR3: CASSQGTGGFLGYTF
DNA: TGCGCCAGCAGCCAAGGGACAGGGGGCTTCTTGGGCTACACCTTC

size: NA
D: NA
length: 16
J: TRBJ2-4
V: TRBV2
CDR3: CASSVIELVTKNIQYF
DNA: TGTGCCAGCAGTGTGATTGAACTAGTCACCAAAAACATTCAGTACTTC

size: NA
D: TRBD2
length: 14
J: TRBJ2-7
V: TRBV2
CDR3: CASREGTTQYEQYF
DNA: TGTGCCAGCAGGGAAGGGACTACTCAGTACGAGCAGTACTTC

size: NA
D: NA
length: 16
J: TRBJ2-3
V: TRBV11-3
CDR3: CASSSGTTSSTDTQYF
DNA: TGTGCCAGCAGCTCCGGGACAACATCTAGCACAGATACGCAGTATTTT

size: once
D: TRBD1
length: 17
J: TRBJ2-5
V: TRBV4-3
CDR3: CASSPGKDRGGQETQYF
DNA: TGCGCCAGCAGCCCCGGGAAGGACAGGGGAGGACAAGAGACCCAGTACTTC

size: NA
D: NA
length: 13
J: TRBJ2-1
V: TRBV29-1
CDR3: CSVERREGFEQFF
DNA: TGCAGCGTTGAAAGGCGGGAAGGGTTTGAGCAGTTCTTC

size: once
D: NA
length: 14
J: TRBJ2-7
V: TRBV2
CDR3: CASRATFSSYEQYF
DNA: TGTGCCAGCAGGGCGACTTTCAGCTCCTACGAGCAGTACTTC

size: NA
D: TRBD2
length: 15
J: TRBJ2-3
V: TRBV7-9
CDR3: CASSLSGTTTDTQYF
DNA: TGTGCCAGCAGCTTATCCGGGACTACCACAGATACGCAGTATTTT

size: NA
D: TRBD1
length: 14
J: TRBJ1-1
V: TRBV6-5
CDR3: CASLRDRGRTEAFF
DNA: TGTGCCAGTCTCCGGGACAGGGGGCGGACTGAAGCTTTCTTT

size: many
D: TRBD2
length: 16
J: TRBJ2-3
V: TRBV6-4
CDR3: CASSETGGGATDTQYF
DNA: TGTGCCAGCAGTGAGACGGGCGGGGGGGCCACAGATACGCAGTATTTT

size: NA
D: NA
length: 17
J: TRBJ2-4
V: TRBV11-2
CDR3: CASSFSGLQIAKNIQYF
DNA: TGTGCCAGCAGCTTTTCAGGGCTACAAATAGCCAAAAACATTCAGTACTTC

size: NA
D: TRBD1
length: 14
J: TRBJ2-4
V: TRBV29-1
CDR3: CSVGDRVTKNIQYF
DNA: TGCAGCGTTGGGGACAGGGTAACCAAAAACATTCAGTACTTC

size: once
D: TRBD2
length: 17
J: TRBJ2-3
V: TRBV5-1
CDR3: CASSSGTSGRYTDTQYF
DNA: TGCGCCAGCAGCTCGGGTACTAGCGGGAGGTATACAGATACGCAGTATTTT

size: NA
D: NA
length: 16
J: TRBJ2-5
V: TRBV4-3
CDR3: CASSQESGRSGETQYF
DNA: TGCGCCAGCAGCCAAGAATCCGGGAGAAGTGGAGAGACCCAGTACTTC

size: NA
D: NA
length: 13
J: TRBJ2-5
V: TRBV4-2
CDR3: CASSQEGANPQYF
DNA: TGTGCCAGCAGCCAAGAAGGGGCCAATCCCCAGTACTTC

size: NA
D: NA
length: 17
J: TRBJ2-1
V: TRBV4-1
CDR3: CASSQEAGASSYNEQFF
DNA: TGCGCCAGCAGCCAAGAGGCAGGGGCTAGCTCCTACAATGAGCAGTTCTTC

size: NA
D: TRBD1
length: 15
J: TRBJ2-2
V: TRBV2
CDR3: CASSEGTGDTGELFF
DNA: TGTGCCAGCAGTGAAGGGACAGGGGACACCGGGGAGCTGTTTTTT